The 15 T cell receptor beta chains in this list originate from one sample, sequenced in a study of T cell responses to AZD1222 COVID-19 vaccine. Measured with immunoSEQ multiplex PCR; TCRdb has only the in-frame clones, and not every one. Seen here are around 150,000 clones, 94% observed once, and the top ten hold approximately 0.69%. This material consisted of peripheral blood, taken on day 0 of AZD1222 vaccination. The receptors stem from an adult in good health.

The chain uses TRBV6-4 and TRBJ2-3; D is unresolved. Germline CDR1 and CDR2: MRHNA and SNTAGT. This CDR3 has 14 residues. Trimming cost V 4 bases and J 1 base, with 9 bases left between them. CDR3 sequence (DNA): TGTGCCAGCAGTGGATCGGGCGGCACAGATACGCAGTATTTT. The encoded protein is CASSGSGGTDTQYF.

This chain uses TRBV6-5 with TRBJ2-2; D may match TRBD1 or TRBD2 (5 bases each). This CDR3 spans 16 amino acids. V was trimmed by 4 bases and J by 3 bases, leaving 15 bases between them. Germline assignment: CDR1 MNHEY and CDR2 SVGAGI. The CDR3 loop is CASSWGRFTDTGELFF. CDR3 DNA sequence: TGTGCCAGCAGTTGGGGGAGATTCACGGACACCGGGGAGCTGTTTTTT.

The rearrangement joins TRBV3-1 (or the pseudogene TRBV3-2) to TRBJ1-1, with a tentative D call TRBD1 (6 bases). The V end lost 3 bases, the J end lost 4 bases, and 12 bases lay between the germline ends. Germline assignment: CDR1 LGHDT and CDR2 YNNKEL (reference sequence). This CDR3 is 14 amino acids long. The CDR3 is CASSQGGLGTEAFF. In DNA, the CDR3 is TGTGCCAGCAGCCAGGGGGGGCTGGGCACTGAAGCTTTCTTT.

The V and J genes are TRBV14 and TRBJ2-5; TRBD2 matches 10 bases. V was clipped by 4 bases and J by 4 bases; unmatched bases: 12. Germline CDR1 reads SGHDN; CDR2 reads FVKESK. This CDR3 spans 17 amino acids. The DNA of the CDR3 is TGTGCCAGCAGCCCCCAGACTAGCGGGTCTTGGGGAGAGACCCAGTACTTC. Encoded protein: CASSPQTSGSWGETQYF.

On this clone: Other DNA sequences from this sample encode an identical CDR3 as well. V gene TRBV19 combines with J gene TRBJ1-5; D not resolved. There are 14 residues in the CDR3. CDR1 is LNHDA and CDR2 is SQIVND in the germline V gene (reference sequence). Deletions cut 5 bases from V and 1 base from J, with 9 bases between. CDR3 sequence (DNA): TGTGCCAGTAGTCGACGGGAAAGCAATCAGCCCCAGCATTTT. Amino acids: CASSRRESNQPQHF. The full variable domain, in which reference TRBV19 and TRBJ1-5 provide the parts outside the CDR3, is DGGITQSPKYLFRKEGQNVTLSCEQNLNHDAMYWYRQDPGQGLRLIYYSQIVNDFQKGDIAEGYSVSREKKESFPLTVTSAQKNPTAFYLCASSRRESNQPQHFGDGTRLSIL.

The chain couples TRBV29-1 to TRBJ1-2; D is possibly TRBD1 (6 bases). The CDR3 is 14 residues long. V was cut by 8 bases and J by 3 bases, with 19 bases left in between. Germline V gene data show CDR1 as SQVTM and CDR2 as ANQGSEA. The CDR3, as DNA: TGCAGCCGCCACTACCGGACAGCCCACTATGGCTACACCTTC. Its protein product is CSRHYRTAHYGYTF.

This clone occurred once. The V gene is TRBV19, the J gene TRBJ2-1; 11 positions match TRBD2. Germline lookup yields CDR1 LNHDA and CDR2 SQIVND (reference sequence). The junction had 12 bases not matched to a gene; V was cut back by 5 bases and J by 9 bases. CDR3 length: 16 residues. The CDR3 region has the DNA TGTGCCAGTAGTCCCACTTTTAGCGGGAGGGCCGGTGAGCAGTTCTTC. It translates to CASSPTFSGRAGEQFF.

In DNA form, the CDR3 reads TGTGCCACCCAAAGGACTAGCGGGGACAATGAGCAGTTCTTC. Amino acids: CATQRTSGDNEQFF. The chain couples TRBV24-1 to TRBJ2-1; 12 bases line up with TRBD2. The CDR3 spans 14 residues. CDR1 and CDR2 from the germline V gene are KGHDR and SFDVKD. Trimming cost V 9 bases and J 5 bases; bases outside gene matches: 4.

In regard to this clone: The same CDR3 can be traced to other DNA sequences in this sample. The chain employs TRBV5-6 and TRBJ2-6; D is undetermined. This CDR3 comprises 13 residues. Germline lookup yields CDR1 SGHDT and CDR2 YYEEEE. V was cut by 1 base and J by 1 base, with 0 bases left in between. CDR3 region: CASSLSGANVLTF. The CDR3 DNA sequence: TGTGCCAGCAGCTTGTCTGGGGCCAACGTCCTGACTTTC.

The genes are TRBV12-3 or TRBV12-4 and TRBJ1-1; D call uncertain. V was cut by 3 bases and J by 11 bases, with 13 bases left in between. CDR3 length: 12 residues. As DNA, the CDR3 is TGTGCCAGCAGTTTGGTCTGGAGTGGGGCTTTCTTT. As protein: CASSLVWSGAFF.

Comments on this clone: Other DNA sequences of this sample code for an identical CDR3. The gene calls are TRBV5-1 and TRBJ1-1; D is unclear. This CDR3 has 13 amino acids. Germline V gives CDR1 SGHRS, CDR2 YFSETQ. Trimming shortened V by 3 bases and J by 0 bases, and 6 bases separated the two germline ends. The CDR3 reads CASSSGLNTEAFF. The CDR3 DNA reads as TGCGCCAGCAGCTCCGGGTTGAACACTGAAGCTTTCTTT.

This chain links TRBV4-2 with TRBJ2-4; maybe TRBD2 (5 bases). The CDR3 totals 15 residues. The ends were cut back, 0 bases at V and 8 bases at J, with 14 bases in the middle. Germline values: CDR1 LGHNA, CDR2 YNFKEQ. CDR3 nucleotide sequence: TGTGCCAGCAGCCAAGACGAGGGAGCTGGGGACATTCAGTACTTC. Translating gives CASSQDEGAGDIQYF.

The genes are TRBV6-1 and TRBJ2-7; D is uncertain. V was pared by 2 bases and J by 4 bases, with 18 bases between. The CDR3 length is 16 residues. Germline CDR1 is MNHNS and CDR2 is SASEGT. CDR3 protein: CASSERSPPPVYEQYF. CDR3 sequence (DNA): TGTGCCAGCAGTGAAAGAAGCCCGCCCCCAGTATACGAGCAGTACTTC.

The chain has TRBV14 and TRBJ1-2; D call uncertain. The CDR3 loop spans 12 amino acids. CDR1 and CDR2 (germline): SGHDN, FVKESK. V shed 1 base and J shed 5 bases, with 5 bases lying between them. CDR3 residues: CASSQVPYGYTF. CDR3 nucleotides: TGTGCCAGCAGCCAAGTCCCGTATGGCTACACCTTC.

The rearrangement joins TRBV9 to TRBJ1-3; the D is unclear. The V gene's germline CDR1 is SGDLS and CDR2 YYNGEE. CDR3 length: 15 amino acids. V lost 4 bases to trimming and J lost 2 bases, with 13 bases between them. CDR3 loop: CASSIDQKTGNTIYF. CDR3 DNA: TGTGCCAGCAGCATAGACCAAAAAACTGGAAACACCATATATTTT.